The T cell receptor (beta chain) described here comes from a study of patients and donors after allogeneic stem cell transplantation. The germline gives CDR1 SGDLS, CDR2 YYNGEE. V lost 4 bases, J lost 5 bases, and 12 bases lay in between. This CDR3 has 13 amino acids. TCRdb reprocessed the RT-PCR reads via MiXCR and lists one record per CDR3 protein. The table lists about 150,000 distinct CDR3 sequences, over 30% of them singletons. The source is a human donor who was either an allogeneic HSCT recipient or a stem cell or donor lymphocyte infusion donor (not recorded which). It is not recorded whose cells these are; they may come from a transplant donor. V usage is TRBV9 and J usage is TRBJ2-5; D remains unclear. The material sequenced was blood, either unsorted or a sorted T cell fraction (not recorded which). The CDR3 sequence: CASSPTLRETQYF. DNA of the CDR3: TGTGCCAGCAGCCCCACGTTGAGGGAGACCCAGTACTTC.